The rows below give T cell receptor beta chains drawn from one sample of a study of blood T cell repertoires in COVID-19. Data came from immunoSEQ multiplex PCR; TCRdb stores just in-frame clones and leaves some out. The sample has some 100,000 clones, about 80% seen once; the top ten hold about 12%. The material sequenced was peripheral blood. All receptors derive from a woman aged 70 to 79 with acute or convalescent COVID-19. The CDR3 runs from the conserved cysteine through the conserved F or W. The order of the fields is J gene, V gene, clone size, CDR3 protein. Clone size is stated in some rows and not others, as once, few, many or a class when expanded.

J gene: TRBJ2-5; V gene: TRBV7-9; clone size: NA; CDR3 protein: CASSSDVRDSQETQYF
J gene: TRBJ2-5; V gene: TRBV27; clone size: few; CDR3 protein: CASSYLEGETQYF
J gene: TRBJ1-6; V gene: TRBV27; clone size: few; CDR3 protein: CASSSYAGGFLVSPLHF
J gene: TRBJ2-1; V gene: TRBV5-6; clone size: NA; CDR3 protein: CASSGEVAGIYNEQFF
J gene: TRBJ1-3; V gene: TRBV7-6; clone size: few; CDR3 protein: CASSFPPQGASGNTIYF
J gene: TRBJ2-2; V gene: TRBV9; clone size: NA; CDR3 protein: CASSPEDRAAGELFF
J gene: TRBJ1-4; V gene: TRBV7-8; clone size: NA; CDR3 protein: CASSREEVGEKLFF
J gene: TRBJ1-6; V gene: TRBV7-2; clone size: NA; CDR3 protein: CASSFLNSPLHF
J gene: TRBJ1-4; V gene: TRBV28; clone size: NA; CDR3 protein: CASSSPSGTGNEKLFF
J gene: TRBJ2-6; V gene: TRBV3-1/TRBV3-2; clone size: NA; CDR3 protein: CASSQRTAASGANVLTF
J gene: TRBJ2-3; V gene: TRBV7-9; clone size: NA; CDR3 protein: CASSLASGGPGDTQYF
J gene: TRBJ2-5; V gene: TRBV5-1; clone size: NA; CDR3 protein: CASSLDGIASQETQYF
J gene: TRBJ1-2; V gene: TRBV4-3; clone size: few; CDR3 protein: CASSQERTGMYYGYTF
J gene: TRBJ1-6; V gene: TRBV25-1; clone size: NA; CDR3 protein: CASSESWGVGNSPLHF
J gene: TRBJ1-2; V gene: TRBV14; clone size: few; CDR3 protein: CASSHPGWRGGYTF
J gene: TRBJ2-2; V gene: TRBV7-3; clone size: NA; CDR3 protein: CASSSGQGPNTGELFF
J gene: TRBJ1-6; V gene: TRBV3-1/TRBV3-2; clone size: NA; CDR3 protein: CASRSTGGSYNSPLHF
J gene: TRBJ2-3; V gene: TRBV19; clone size: NA; CDR3 protein: CASSTRFISTSGGFGDTQYF
J gene: TRBJ2-7; V gene: TRBV5-5; clone size: few; CDR3 protein: CASSSVAGNEQYF
J gene: TRBJ2-1; V gene: TRBV14; clone size: NA; CDR3 protein: CASSHHGATFGSYNEQFF
J gene: TRBJ1-3; V gene: TRBV5-1; clone size: NA; CDR3 protein: CASRRFFAGTDGNTIYF
J gene: TRBJ2-1; V gene: TRBV7-2; clone size: NA; CDR3 protein: CASSLRLGRSSYNEQFF
J gene: TRBJ2-3; V gene: TRBV19; clone size: NA; CDR3 protein: CASTLTGLAGFTDTQYF
J gene: TRBJ2-2; V gene: TRBV7-7; clone size: few; CDR3 protein: CASSMGLAGTGELFF
J gene: TRBJ1-2; V gene: TRBV10-3; clone size: few; CDR3 protein: CAIRDGGRLGPHYGYTF
J gene: TRBJ2-3; V gene: TRBV3-1/TRBV3-2; clone size: NA; CDR3 protein: CASSHRLGTAGTDTQYF
J gene: TRBJ1-2; V gene: TRBV28; clone size: NA; CDR3 protein: CASTRQGVPVGYTF
J gene: TRBJ2-2; V gene: TRBV4-3; clone size: NA; CDR3 protein: CASSRPRGGTGELFF
J gene: TRBJ1-1; V gene: TRBV19; clone size: NA; CDR3 protein: CASSPTGWGTEAFF